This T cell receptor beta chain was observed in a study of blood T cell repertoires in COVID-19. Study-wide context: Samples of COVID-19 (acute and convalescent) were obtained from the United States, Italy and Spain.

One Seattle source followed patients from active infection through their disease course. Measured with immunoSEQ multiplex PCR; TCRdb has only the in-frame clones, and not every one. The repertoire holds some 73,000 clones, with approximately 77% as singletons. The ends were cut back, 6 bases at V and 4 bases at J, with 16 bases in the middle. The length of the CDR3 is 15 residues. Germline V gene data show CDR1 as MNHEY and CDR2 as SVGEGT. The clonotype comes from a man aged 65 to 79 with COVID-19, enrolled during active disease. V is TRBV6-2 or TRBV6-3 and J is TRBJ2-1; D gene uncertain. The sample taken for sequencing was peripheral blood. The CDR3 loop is CASSRRTMVYNEQFF. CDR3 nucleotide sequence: TGTGCCAGCAGCCGCCGTACAATGGTGTACAATGAGCAGTTCTTC.